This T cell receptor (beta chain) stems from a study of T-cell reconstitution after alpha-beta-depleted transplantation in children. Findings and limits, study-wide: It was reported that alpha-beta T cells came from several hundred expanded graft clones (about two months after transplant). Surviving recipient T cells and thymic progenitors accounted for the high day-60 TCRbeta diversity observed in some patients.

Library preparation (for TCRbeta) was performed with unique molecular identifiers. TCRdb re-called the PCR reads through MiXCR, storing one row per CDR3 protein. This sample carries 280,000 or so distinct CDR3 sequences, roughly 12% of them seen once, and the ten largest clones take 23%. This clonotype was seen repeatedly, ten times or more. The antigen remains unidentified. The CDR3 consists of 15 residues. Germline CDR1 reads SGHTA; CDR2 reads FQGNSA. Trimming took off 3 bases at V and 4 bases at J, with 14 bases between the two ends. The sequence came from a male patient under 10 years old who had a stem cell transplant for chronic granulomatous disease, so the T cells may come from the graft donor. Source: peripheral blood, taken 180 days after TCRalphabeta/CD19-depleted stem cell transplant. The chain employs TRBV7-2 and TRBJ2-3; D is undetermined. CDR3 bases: TGTGCCAGCAGCTTTAGTCTAAAGCCGTCAGATACGCAGTATTTT. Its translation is CASSFSLKPSDTQYF.